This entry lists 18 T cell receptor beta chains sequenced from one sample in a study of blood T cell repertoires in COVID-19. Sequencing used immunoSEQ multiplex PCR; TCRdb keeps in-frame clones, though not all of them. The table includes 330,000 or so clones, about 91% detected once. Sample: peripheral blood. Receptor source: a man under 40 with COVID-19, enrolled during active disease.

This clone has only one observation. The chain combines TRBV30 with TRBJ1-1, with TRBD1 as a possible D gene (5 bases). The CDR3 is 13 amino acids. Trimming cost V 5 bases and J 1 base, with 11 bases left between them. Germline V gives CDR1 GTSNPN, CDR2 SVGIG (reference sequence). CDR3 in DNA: TGTGCCTGGGCCCGACAGACGAACACTGAAGCTTTCTTT. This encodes CAWARQTNTEAFF.

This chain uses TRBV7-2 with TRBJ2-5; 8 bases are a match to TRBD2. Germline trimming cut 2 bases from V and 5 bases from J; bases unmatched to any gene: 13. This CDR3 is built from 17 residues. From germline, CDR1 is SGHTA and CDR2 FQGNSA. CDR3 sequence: CASSLWFAGGPRETQYF. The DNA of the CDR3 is TGTGCCAGCAGCTTATGGTTCGCGGGAGGTCCTAGGGAGACCCAGTACTTC.

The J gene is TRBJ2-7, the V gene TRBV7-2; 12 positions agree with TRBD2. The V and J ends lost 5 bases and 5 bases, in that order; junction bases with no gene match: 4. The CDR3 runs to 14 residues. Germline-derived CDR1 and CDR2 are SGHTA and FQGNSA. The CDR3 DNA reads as TGTGCCAGCAGCCCGGGACTAGCGGGCAACGAGCAGTACTTC. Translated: CASSPGLAGNEQYF.

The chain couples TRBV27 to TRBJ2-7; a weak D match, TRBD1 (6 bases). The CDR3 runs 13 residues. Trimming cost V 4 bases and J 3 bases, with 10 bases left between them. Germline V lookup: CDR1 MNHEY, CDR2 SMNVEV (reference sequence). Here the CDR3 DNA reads TGTGCCAGCAGTTCCGAGGGGGACTACGAGCAGTACTTC. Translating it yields CASSSEGDYEQYF.

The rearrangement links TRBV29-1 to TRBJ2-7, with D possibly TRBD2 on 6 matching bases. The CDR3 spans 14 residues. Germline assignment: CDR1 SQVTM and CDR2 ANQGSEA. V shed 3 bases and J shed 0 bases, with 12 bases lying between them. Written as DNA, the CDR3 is TGCAGCGTTGAGGAGGGAGGCAACTCCTACGAGCAGTACTTC. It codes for CSVEEGGNSYEQYF.

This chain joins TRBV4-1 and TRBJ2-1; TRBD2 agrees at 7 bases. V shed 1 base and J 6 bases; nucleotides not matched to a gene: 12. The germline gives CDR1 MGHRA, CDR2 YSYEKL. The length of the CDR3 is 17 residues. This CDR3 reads CASSQVIWGGAGNEQFF. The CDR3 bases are TGCGCCAGCAGCCAAGTCATATGGGGGGGTGCGGGCAATGAGCAGTTCTTC.

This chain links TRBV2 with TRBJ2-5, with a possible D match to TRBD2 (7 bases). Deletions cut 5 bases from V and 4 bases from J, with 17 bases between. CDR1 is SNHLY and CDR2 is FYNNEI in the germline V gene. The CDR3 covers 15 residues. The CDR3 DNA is TGTGCCAGCAGTCAGCGCGGGGGCTCGGGAGAGACCCAGTACTTC. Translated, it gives CASSQRGGSGETQYF.

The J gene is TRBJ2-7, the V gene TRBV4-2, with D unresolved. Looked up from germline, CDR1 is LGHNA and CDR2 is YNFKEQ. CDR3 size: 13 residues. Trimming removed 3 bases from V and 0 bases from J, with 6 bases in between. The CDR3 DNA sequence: TGTGCCAGCAGCCAGGGCACCTCCTACGAGCAGTACTTC. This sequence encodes CASSQGTSYEQYF.

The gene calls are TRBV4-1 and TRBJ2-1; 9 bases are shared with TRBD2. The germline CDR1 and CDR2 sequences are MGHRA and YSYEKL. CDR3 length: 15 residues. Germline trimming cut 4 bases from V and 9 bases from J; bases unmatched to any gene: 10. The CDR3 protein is CASSLLAGHMGEQFF. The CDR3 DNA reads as TGCGCCAGCAGCCTACTAGCGGGTCACATGGGTGAGCAGTTCTTC.

This CDR3 reads CASSIIGRGTATNEKLFF. The CDR3 DNA follows: TGTGCCAGTAGTATAATCGGAAGGGGAACTGCAACTAATGAAAAACTGTTTTTT. V is TRBV19 and J is TRBJ1-4; maybe TRBD1 (5 bases). The germline CDR1 and CDR2 sequences are LNHDA and SQIVND (reference sequence). This CDR3 spans 18 amino acids. V shed 2 bases and J shed 0 bases, with 16 bases lying between them.

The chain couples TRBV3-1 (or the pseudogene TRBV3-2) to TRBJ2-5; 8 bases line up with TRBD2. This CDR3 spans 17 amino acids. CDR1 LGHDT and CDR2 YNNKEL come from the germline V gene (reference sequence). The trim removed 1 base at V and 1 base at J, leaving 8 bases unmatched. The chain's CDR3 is CASSQVFAGGSQETQYF. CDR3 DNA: TGTGCCAGCAGCCAAGTTTTTGCGGGAGGTTCCCAAGAGACCCAGTACTTC.

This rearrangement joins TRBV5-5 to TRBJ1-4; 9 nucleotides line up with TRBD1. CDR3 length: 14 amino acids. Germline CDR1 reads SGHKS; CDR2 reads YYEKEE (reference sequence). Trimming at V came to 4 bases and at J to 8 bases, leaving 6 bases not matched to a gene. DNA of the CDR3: TGTGCCAGCAGCCGACAGGGGGTGGGCGAAAAACTGTTTTTT. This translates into CASSRQGVGEKLFF.

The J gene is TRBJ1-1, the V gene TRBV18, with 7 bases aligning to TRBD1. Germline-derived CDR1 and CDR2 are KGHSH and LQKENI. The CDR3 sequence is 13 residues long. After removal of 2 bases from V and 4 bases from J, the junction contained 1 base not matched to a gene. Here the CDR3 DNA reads TGTGCCAGCTCACCAGGACAGGTCACTGAAGCTTTCTTT. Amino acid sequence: CASSPGQVTEAFF.

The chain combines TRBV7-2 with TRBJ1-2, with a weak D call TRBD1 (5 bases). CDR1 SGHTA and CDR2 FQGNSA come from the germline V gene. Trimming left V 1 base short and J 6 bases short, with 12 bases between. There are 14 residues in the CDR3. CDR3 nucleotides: TGTGCCAGCAGCTTAGAAACAGCAGGGCATGGCTACACCTTC. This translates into CASSLETAGHGYTF. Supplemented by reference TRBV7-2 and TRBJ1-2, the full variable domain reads GAGVSQSPSNKVTEKGKDVELRCDPISGHTALYWYRQSLGQGLEFLIYFQGNSAPDKSGLPSDRFSAERTGGSVSTLTIQRTQQEDSAVYLCASSLETAGHGYTFGSGTRLTVV.

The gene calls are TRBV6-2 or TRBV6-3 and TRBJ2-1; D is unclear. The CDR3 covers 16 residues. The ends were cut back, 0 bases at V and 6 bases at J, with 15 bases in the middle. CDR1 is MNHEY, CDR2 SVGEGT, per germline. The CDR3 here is CASSYSSLPRRNEQFF. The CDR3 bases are TGTGCCAGCAGTTACTCGAGCCTACCGAGGCGCAATGAGCAGTTCTTC.

The CDR3 protein is CASSTNTGDAWETQYF. CDR3 DNA: TGTGCCAGTAGTACTAACACAGGGGACGCGTGGGAGACCCAGTACTTC. The chain uses TRBV19 and TRBJ2-5; 7 bases align to TRBD1. The ends lost 4 bases at V and 5 bases at J; junction bases unmatched: 13. The CDR3 has 16 residues. Germline CDR1 and CDR2: LNHDA and SQIVND (reference sequence).

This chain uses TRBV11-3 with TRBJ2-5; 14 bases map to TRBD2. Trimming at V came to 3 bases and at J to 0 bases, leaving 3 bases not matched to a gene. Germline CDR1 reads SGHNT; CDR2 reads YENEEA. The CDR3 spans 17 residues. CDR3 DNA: TGTGCCAGCAGCTTGGGACTAGCGGGGGCTTACCAAGAGACCCAGTACTTC. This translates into CASSLGLAGAYQETQYF. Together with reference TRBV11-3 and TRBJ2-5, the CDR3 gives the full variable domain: EAGVVQSPRYKIIEKKQPVAFWCNPISGHNTLYWYLQNLGQGPELLIRYENEEAVDDSQLPKDRFSAERLKGVDSTLKIQPAELGDSAVYLCASSLGLAGAYQETQYFGPGTRLLVL.

The CDR3 nucleotides read TGTGCCAGTAGTCCGGGTTTAGATCATCCTCGGCCCCAGCATTTT. This codes for CASSPGLDHPRPQHF. The chain uses TRBV19 and TRBJ1-5; unclear D gene. Trimming took off 5 bases at V and 9 bases at J, with 20 bases between the two ends. Germline CDR1 reads LNHDA; CDR2 reads SQIVND (reference sequence). This CDR3 spans 15 amino acids. Variable domain in full (rest from reference TRBV19 and TRBJ1-5): DGGITQSPKYLFRKEGQNVTLSCEQNLNHDAMYWYRQDPGQGLRLIYYSQIVNDFQKGDIAEGYSVSREKKESFPLTVTSAQKNPTAFYLCASSPGLDHPRPQHFGDGTRLSIL.